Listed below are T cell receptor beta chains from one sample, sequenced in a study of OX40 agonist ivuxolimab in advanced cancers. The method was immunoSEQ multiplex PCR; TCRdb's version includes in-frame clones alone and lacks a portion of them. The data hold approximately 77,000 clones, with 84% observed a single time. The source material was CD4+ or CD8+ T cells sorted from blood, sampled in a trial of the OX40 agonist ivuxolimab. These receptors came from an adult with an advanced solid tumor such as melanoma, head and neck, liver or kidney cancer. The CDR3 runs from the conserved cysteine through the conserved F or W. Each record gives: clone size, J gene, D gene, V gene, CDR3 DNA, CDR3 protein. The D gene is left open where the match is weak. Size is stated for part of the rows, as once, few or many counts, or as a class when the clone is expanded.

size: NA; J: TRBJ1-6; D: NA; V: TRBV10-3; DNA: TGTGCCATCCGGGCGGACCCAAGCTCACCCCTCCACTTT; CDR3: CAIRADPSSPLHF
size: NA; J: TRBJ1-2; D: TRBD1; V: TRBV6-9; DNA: TGTGCCAGCAGTTCCGGGGGGACAGACTATGGCTACACCTTC; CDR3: CASSSGGTDYGYTF
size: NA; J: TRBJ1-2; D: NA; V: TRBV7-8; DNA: TGTGCCAGCAGCTCGTGGACCGAGAGGGACTATGGCTACACCTTC; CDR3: CASSSWTERDYGYTF
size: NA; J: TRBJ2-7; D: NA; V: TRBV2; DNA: TGTGCCAGCAGTGAAAGGAAGCTAGGACAGAGCCCCTACGAGCAGTACTTC; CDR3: CASSERKLGQSPYEQYF
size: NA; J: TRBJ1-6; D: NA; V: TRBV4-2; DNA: TGTGCCAGCAGCCAAGCCGCCGGGGGGTATAATTCACCCCTCCACTTT; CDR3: CASSQAAGGYNSPLHF
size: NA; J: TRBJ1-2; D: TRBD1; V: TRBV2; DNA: TGTGCCAGCAGTTTGACGACAGGGATGACACCCTACACCTTC; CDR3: CASSLTTGMTPYTF
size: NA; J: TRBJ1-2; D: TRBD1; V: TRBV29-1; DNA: TGCAGCGTTTGGACAGGGGATGGCTACACCTTC; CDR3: CSVWTGDGYTF
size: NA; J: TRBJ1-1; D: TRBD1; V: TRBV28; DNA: TGTGCCAGCAGTAATACAGGGGGCTACACTGAAGCTTTCTTT; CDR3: CASSNTGGYTEAFF
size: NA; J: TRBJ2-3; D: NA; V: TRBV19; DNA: TGTGCCAGTAGTACCCCCAACGGGGATACGCAGTATTTT; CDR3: CASSTPNGDTQYF
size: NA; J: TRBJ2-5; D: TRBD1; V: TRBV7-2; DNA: TGTGCCAGCAGCTTATCCAGGGGGCGGGAGACCCAGTACTTC; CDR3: CASSLSRGRETQYF
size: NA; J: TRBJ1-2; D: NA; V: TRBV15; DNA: TGTGCCACCAGCAGAGATGGTTCGTACTATGGCTACACCTTC; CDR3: CATSRDGSYYGYTF
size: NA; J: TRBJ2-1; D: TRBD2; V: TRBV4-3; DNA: TGCGCCAGCAGCCAAGGAACGGGGGGGTACAATGAGCAGTTCTTC; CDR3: CASSQGTGGYNEQFF
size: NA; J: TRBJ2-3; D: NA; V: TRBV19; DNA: TGTGCCAGTAGTATTGGTGGATCTAGCACAGATACGCAGTATTTT; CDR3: CASSIGGSSTDTQYF
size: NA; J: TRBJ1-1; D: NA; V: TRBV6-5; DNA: TGTGCCAGCAGCCTTGTTTGGGGCGAAGCTTTCTTT; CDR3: CASSLVWGEAFF
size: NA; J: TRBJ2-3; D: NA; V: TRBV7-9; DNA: TGTGCCAGCAGCTTAGCGGTCACAGATACGCAGTATTTT; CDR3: CASSLAVTDTQYF
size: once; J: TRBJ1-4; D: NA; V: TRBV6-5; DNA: TGTGCCAGCAGTTACTCCGAATCAAGGGTTGAAAAACTGTTTTTT; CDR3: CASSYSESRVEKLFF
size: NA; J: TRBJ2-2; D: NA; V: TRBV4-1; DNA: TGCGCCAGCAGCCAAGATTTGTCGTACACCGGGGAGCTGTTTTTT; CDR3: CASSQDLSYTGELFF
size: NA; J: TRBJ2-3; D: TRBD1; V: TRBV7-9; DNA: TGTGCCAGCAGCTACCCCGGCCAGGGGGCTGCTTCTAGCACAGATACGCAGTATTTT; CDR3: CASSYPGQGAASSTDTQYF
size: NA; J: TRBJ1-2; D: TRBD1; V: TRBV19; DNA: TGTGTCGGTAGACTCACGGACAGGGCAAATGGCTACACCTTC; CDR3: CVGRLTDRANGYTF
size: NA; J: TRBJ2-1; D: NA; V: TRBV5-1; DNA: TGCGCCAGCAGCCAGGCCTCTATGCTAGGTCGAAACAATGAGCAGTTCTTC; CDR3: CASSQASMLGRNNEQFF
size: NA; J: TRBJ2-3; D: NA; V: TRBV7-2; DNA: TGTGCCAGCAGCTTTTTCGGGACTTCGATGGCAGATACGCAGTATTTT; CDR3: CASSFFGTSMADTQYF
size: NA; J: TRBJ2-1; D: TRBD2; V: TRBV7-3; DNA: TGTGCCAGCAGCTCGCGGGGAGGGCTAGCGGGGAGGAGTGAGCAGTTCTTC; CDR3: CASSSRGGLAGRSEQFF
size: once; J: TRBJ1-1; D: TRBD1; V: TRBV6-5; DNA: TGTGCCAGCAGTTACCCAGGGGGGAATGAAGCTTTCTTT; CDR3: CASSYPGGNEAFF
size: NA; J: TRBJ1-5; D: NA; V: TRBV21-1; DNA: TGTGCCAGCAGCAAAGGGGAAGCACAGGGATTATACGGCAATCAGCCCCAGCATTTT; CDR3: CASSKGEAQGLYGNQPQHF
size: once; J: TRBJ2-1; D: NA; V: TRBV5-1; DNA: TGCGCCAGCAGCTTGGAAGGGGAAAACTACAATGAGCAGTTCTTC; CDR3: CASSLEGENYNEQFF
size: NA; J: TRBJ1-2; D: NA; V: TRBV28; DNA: TGTGCCAGCAGTTTGGCCTCGACCCTCTACACCTTC; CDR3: CASSLASTLYTF
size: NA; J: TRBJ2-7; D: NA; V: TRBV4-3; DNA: TGCGCCAGCAGCCAAAAGGGGGGGGGCGAGCAGTACTTC; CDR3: CASSQKGGGEQYF
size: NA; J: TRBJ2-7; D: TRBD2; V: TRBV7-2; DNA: TGTGCCAGCAGCCAGAAAAGCGGGGGGCGAGGGAGCGAGCAGTACTTC; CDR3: CASSQKSGGRGSEQYF
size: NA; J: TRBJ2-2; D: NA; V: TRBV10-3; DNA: TGTGCCATCTCCGGGGAGCTGTTTTTT; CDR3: CAISGELFF
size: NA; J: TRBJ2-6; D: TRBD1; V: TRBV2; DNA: TGTGCCAGCAGGGCTGACAGGGCTGGGGCCAACGTCCTGACTTTC; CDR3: CASRADRAGANVLTF
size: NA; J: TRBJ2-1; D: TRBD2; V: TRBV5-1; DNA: TGCGCCAGCAGTCAAACCTCCGGGACTAGCGGTGATGAGCAGTTCTTC; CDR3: CASSQTSGTSGDEQFF
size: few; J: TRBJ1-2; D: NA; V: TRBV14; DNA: TGTGCCAGCAGCCTATTTGGCTACACCTTC; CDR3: CASSLFGYTF
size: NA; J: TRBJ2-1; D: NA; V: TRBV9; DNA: TGTGCCAGCGCAACCCAGGGAGAGTACAATGAGCAGTTCTTC; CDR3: CASATQGEYNEQFF
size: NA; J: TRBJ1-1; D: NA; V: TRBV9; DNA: TGTGCCAGCAGCGTAGAGATAGGGGGAAACACTGAAGCTTTCTTT; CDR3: CASSVEIGGNTEAFF
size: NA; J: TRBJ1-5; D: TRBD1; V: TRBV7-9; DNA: TGTGCCAGCAGCTCCCGAGGGACAGGTAGCAATCAGCCCCAGCATTTT; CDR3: CASSSRGTGSNQPQHF
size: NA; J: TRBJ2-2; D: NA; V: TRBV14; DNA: TGTGCCAGTACGAAGAACCGAGGCACCGGGGAGCTGTTTTTT; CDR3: CASTKNRGTGELFF
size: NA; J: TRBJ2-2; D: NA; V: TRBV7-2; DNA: TGTGCCAGCAGTTTAAGACTCCGGACTTACACCGGGGAGCTGTTTTTT; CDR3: CASSLRLRTYTGELFF
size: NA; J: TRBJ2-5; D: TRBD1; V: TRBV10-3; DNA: TGTGCCATCAGTAGTCCTACCGGGACAGGGACCTTGGAGACCCAGTACTTC; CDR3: CAISSPTGTGTLETQYF
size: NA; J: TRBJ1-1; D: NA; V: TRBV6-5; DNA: TGTGCCAGCAGTTACGTGATGGGAGGAGGCACTGAAGCTTTCTTT; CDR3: CASSYVMGGGTEAFF
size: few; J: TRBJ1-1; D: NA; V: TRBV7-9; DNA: TGTGCCAGCGGAGGCTCTGAAGCTTTCTTT; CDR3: CASGGSEAFF
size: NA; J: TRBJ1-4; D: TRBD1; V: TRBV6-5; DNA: TGTGCCAGCAGTTACTTCCGGGACAGCGAGAAACTGTTTTTT; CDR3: CASSYFRDSEKLFF
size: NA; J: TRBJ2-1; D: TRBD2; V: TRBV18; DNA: TGTGCCAGCTCCCCGTCGGGGGGGCAAAACAATGAGCAGTTCTTC; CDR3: CASSPSGGQNNEQFF
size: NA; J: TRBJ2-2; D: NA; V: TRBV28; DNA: TGTGCCAGCACCCATTTGACAGGTCCCCTTATCCCGAACACCGGGGAGCTGTTTTTT; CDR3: CASTHLTGPLIPNTGELFF
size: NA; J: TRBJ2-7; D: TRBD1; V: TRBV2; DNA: TGTGCCAGACAGGGGAATCGGGTGGACGAGCAGTACTTC; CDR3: CARQGNRVDEQYF
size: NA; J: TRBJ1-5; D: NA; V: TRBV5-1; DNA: TGCGCCAGCAGCTTGGCGGGGTCGAGCAATCAGCCCCAGCATTTT; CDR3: CASSLAGSSNQPQHF
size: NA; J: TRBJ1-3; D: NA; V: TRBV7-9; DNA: TGTGCCAGCATCCCTTCCTCTGGAAACACCATATATTTT; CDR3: CASIPSSGNTIYF
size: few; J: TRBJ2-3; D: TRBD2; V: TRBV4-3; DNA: TGCGCCAGCAGCCAAGAACTAGCGGGGGGATACACAGATACGCAGTATTTT; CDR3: CASSQELAGGYTDTQYF
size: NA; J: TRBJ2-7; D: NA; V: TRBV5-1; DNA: TGCGCCAGCAGCGCCGACCTAAGCGAGCAGTACTTC; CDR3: CASSADLSEQYF
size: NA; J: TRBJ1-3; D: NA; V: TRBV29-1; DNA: TGCAGCGTTGGGGGGGGCAGCTCTGGAAACACCATATATTTT; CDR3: CSVGGGSSGNTIYF
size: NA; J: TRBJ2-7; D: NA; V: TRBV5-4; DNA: TGTGCCAGCAGCTTGGGCGGGATGAGCTCCTACGAGCAGTACTTC; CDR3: CASSLGGMSSYEQYF
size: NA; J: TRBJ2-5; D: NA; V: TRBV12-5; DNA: TGTGCTAGTGGAGAGACCCAGTACTTC; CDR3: CASGETQYF
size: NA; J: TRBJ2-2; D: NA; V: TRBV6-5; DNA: TGTGCCAGCAGCCGGGACACATCCACCGGGGAGCTGTTTTTT; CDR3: CASSRDTSTGELFF
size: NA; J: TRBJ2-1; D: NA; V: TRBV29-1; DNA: TGCAGCGTAGCCGGGACGGCTGGGGGTGGGTCCTACAATGAGCAGTTCTTC; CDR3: CSVAGTAGGGSYNEQFF
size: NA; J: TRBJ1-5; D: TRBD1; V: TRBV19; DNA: TGTGCCAGCCGGGGACAGTTCAATCAGCCCCAGCATTTT; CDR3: CASRGQFNQPQHF
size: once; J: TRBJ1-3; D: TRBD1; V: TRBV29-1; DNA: TGCAGCGCAGCCGGGACAGTCGAAAGCTCTGGAAACACCATATATTTT; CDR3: CSAAGTVESSGNTIYF
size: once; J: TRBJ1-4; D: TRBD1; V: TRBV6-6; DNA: TGTGCCAGCAGTCGAATGCGGACAGGGGAAGGTGAAAAACTGTTTTTT; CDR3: CASSRMRTGEGEKLFF
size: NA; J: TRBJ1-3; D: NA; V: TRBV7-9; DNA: TGTGCCAGCAGCTTAGGCACTGGAAACACCATATATTTT; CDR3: CASSLGTGNTIYF
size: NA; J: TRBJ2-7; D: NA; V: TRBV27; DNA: TGTGCCAGCAAGGGGCGCCTAGGCTACGAGCAGTACTTC; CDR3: CASKGRLGYEQYF
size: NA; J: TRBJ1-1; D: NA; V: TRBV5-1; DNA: TGCGCCAGCAGCTTTCTATCTGGGACCTTAGTTCGCGCTTTCTTT; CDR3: CASSFLSGTLVRAFF
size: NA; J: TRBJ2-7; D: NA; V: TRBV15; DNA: TGTGCCACCAGCAGAGAATTGTTCTCCTACGAGCAGTACTTC; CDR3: CATSRELFSYEQYF